This T cell receptor beta chain was sequenced for a study of tumour-infiltrating T cells in Burkitt lymphoma. For the study at large: This cohort included all epidemiological subtypes of Burkitt lymphoma. Repertoire clonality predicted overall and progression-free survival. Study-wide points: Several public clonotypes recurred in numerous Burkitt lymphoma patients.

Comments on this clone: Its antigen is not identified. A read error may account for a junction end that differs from germline.

The CDR3 covers 16 residues. CDR1 and CDR2 from the germline V gene are SGHRS and YFSETQ. The table came from immunoSEQ multiplex PCR; TCRdb's copy has only in-frame clones and leaves some out. The sample comprises roughly 520 clones, about 94% of which are singletons, and around 5.1% rests with the top ten. The sequence came from a human donor with Burkitt lymphoma. Sequenced: tumor tissue. The V call is TRBV5-1, the J call TRBJ1-2; D is unresolved. This CDR3 reads CASSLSATSANYGYTF. CDR3 DNA: TGCGCTAGCAGCTTAAGCGCAACTTCAGCTAACTATGGCTACACCTTC.